This is a list of T cell receptor beta chains from one sample in a study of beta chain features in type 1 diabetes. Profiling relied on immunoSEQ multiplex PCR, and the TCRdb table lists in-frame clones only, not all of them. There are 150,000 or so clones in the sample; just over 9% occur only once, and 0.68% lies in the top ten. Sequencing was performed on central memory CD4+ T cells from blood. The source is a man aged 18 to 29 in good health. Each CDR3 is given with its conserved first and last residue. A D gene is named only where the DNA matches it firmly. The size entry is marked missing in some rows and otherwise reads once, few, many or a size class.

j_call,d_call,clone_size,v_call,cdr3_nt,cdr3_aa
TRBJ1-2,TRBD1,few,TRBV25-1,TGTGCCAGCAGTGCTACAGGGGCACTTGGCTATGGCTACACCTTC,CASSATGALGYGYTF
TRBJ2-3,-,-,TRBV4-2,TGTGCCAGCAGCCCCCCGACCGGAGCAGATACGCAGTATTTT,CASSPPTGADTQYF
TRBJ2-1,TRBD2,-,TRBV6-5,TGTGCCAGCCGCCCCGGGGGGGCACGGTACAATGAGCAGTTCTTC,CASRPGGARYNEQFF
TRBJ2-1,TRBD2,-,TRBV6-5,TGTGCCAGCAGCCGAGGACTAGCGGGGGGAAATGAGCAGTTCTTC,CASSRGLAGGNEQFF
TRBJ1-2,-,-,TRBV28,TGTGCCAGCAGTTCTACAGGGATTCGGGGCTACACCTTC,CASSSTGIRGYTF
TRBJ1-2,-,-,TRBV15,TGTGCCACCAGCAGACTCGGTCCTCCAGGCTACACCTTC,CATSRLGPPGYTF
TRBJ2-7,TRBD1,-,TRBV5-3,TGTGCCAGAAGCATCGGGACAGGGACCGGCGAGCAGTACTTC,CARSIGTGTGEQYF
TRBJ1-5,TRBD1,few,TRBV28,TGTGCCAGCACGACAGGGGGCTATCAGCCCCAGCATTTT,CASTTGGYQPQHF
TRBJ2-5,TRBD2,-,TRBV7-9,TGTGCCAGCAGCTTAGTCCTAGCGGGCCGGTACCAAGAGACCCAGTACTTC,CASSLVLAGRYQETQYF
TRBJ2-5,TRBD1,-,TRBV7-2,TGTGCCAGCAGCTTCCAAGGGGGCCCGACAAACCAAGAGACCCAGTACTTC,CASSFQGGPTNQETQYF
TRBJ2-5,TRBD1,many,TRBV5-8,TGTGCCAGCAGCTTCCGGACAGGCGAGACCCAGTACTTC,CASSFRTGETQYF
TRBJ2-3,-,-,TRBV5-1,TGCGCCAGCAGCTTGGGACTGGAGGCAGATACGCAGTATTTT,CASSLGLEADTQYF
TRBJ1-1,TRBD1,-,TRBV6-5,TGTGCCATCAGTGAGGGGACAGCCAGCCCTGAAGCTTTCTTT,CAISEGTASPEAFF
TRBJ2-1,TRBD2,few,TRBV5-1,TGCGCCAGCAGCTGGGGGACTAGCGGGGGGGCCAAGGTTCGGGGAAATGAGCAGTTCTTC,CASSWGTSGGAKVRGNEQFF
TRBJ2-5,TRBD1,few,TRBV28,TGTGCCAGCAGTTTCCGACAGGGCCCTCAAGAGACCCAGTACTTC,CASSFRQGPQETQYF